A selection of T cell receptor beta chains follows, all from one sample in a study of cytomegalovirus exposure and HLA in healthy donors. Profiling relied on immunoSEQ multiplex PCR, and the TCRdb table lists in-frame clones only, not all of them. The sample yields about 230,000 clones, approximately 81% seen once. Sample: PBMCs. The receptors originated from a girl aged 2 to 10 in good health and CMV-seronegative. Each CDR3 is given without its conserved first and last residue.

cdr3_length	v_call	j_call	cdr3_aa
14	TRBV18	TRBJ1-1	ASSLQQGPMNTEAF
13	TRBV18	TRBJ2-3	ASSRVSGRAATQY
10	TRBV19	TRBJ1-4	ASGQSRGKLF
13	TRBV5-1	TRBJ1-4	ASSQGRATNEKLF
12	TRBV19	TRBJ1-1	ASNGDTQNTEAF
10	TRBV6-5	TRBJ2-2	ASRPPSGELF
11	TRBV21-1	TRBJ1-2	ASSRWTDYGYT
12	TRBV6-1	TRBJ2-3	ASTLAGGPDTQY
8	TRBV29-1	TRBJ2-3	SVVADTQY
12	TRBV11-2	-	ASSPRDRVHEQY
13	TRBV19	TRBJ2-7	ASSIAPGFTYEQY
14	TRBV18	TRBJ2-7	ASSSGTSGRANEQY
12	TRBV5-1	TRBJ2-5	ASSSRGRGETQY